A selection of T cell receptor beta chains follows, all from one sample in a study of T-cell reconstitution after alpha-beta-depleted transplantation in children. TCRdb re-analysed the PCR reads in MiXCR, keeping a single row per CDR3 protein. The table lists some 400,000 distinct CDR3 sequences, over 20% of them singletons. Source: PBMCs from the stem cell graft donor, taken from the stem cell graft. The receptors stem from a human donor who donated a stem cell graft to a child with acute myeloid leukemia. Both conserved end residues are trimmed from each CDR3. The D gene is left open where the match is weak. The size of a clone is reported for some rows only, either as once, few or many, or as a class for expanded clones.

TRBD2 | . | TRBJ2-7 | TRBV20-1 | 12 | SALTSGSSYEQY
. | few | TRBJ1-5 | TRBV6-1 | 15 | ASSQSRGPGGGQPQH
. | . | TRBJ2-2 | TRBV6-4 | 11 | ASSGDDTGELF
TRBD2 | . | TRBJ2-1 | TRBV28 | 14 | ASSSSGSGSSREQF
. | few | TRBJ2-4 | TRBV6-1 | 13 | ASSERTGSAGIQY
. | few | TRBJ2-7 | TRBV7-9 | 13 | ASSLASGTYEKQY
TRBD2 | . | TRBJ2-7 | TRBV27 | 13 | ASSLTSGGPYEQY
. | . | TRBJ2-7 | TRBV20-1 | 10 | SARENTYEQY
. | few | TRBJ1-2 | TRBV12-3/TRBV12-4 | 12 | ASSLVSQAYGYT
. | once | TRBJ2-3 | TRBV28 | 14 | ASSHNGTWGTDTQY
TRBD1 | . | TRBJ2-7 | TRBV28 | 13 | ASSPSRDRGYEQY
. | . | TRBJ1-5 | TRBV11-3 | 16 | ASSLGVGFTWVDQPQH
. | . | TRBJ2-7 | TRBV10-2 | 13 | ASSVADNPSYEQY
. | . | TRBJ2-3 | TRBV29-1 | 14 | SVRGVAVLGTDTQY
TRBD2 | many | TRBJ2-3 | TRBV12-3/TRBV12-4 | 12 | ASAPLAGVDTQY
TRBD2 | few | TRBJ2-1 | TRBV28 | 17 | ASSLSHRRRESSYNEQF
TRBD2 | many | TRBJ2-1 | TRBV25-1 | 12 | ASAGLADSNEQF
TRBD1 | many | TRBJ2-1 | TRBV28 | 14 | ASSSPGQGSYNEQF
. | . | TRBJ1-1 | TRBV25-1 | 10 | ASSVGPTLTF
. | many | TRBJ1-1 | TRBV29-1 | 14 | SVLGEGYRMNTEAF
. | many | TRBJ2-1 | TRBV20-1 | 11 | SAPLLLDNEQF
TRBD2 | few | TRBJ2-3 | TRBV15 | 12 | ATSPGLAEDTQY
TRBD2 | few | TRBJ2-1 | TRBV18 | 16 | ASSLEESGRAGYNEQF
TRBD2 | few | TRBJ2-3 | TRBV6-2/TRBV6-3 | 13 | ASSAGTSGPDTQY
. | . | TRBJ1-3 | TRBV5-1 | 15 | ASSLEIGLSSGNTIY
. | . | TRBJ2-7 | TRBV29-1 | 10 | SVENPGYEQY
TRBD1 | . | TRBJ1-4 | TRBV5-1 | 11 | ASSGGQGKKLF
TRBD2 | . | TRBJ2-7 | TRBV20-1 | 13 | SAKHFGAGGYEQY
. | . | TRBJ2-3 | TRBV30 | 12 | AWSVRGATDTQY
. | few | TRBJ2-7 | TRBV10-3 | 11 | ATAGGGTYEQY
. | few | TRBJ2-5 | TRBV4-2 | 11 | ASSQDLEETQY
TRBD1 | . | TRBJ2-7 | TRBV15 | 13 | ATSKERQGRYEQY
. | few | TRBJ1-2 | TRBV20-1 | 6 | SARPMF
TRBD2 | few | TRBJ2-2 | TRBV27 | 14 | ASSLSWLSGSGELF
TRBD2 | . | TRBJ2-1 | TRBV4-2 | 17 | ASSQKGVGLAGVYNEQF
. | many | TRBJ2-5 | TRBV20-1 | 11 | SAALAAKETQY
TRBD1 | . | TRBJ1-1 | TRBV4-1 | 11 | ASSQGGDRVAF
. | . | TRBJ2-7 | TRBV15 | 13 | ATSRKDRVSYEQY
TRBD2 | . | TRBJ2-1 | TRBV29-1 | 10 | SMKLGGSEQF
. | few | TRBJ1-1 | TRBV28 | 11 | ASSSSEAVVAF
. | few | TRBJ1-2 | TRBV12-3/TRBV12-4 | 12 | ASTPQRANYGYT
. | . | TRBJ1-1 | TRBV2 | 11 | ACCFLGGTEAF
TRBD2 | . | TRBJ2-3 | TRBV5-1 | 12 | ASSWAGATDTQY
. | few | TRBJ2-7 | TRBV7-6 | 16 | ASSLPPTRSYDPYEQY
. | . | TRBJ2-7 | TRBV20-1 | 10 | SARAWDYEQY
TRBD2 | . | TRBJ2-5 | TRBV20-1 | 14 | SARDPTSGRRETQY